This TCR beta chain was captured in a study of shared T cell receptors in the human thymus. This table comes from immunoSEQ multiplex PCR, and its TCRdb copy is limited to in-frame clones, with some not included. The sample gives some 700,000 clones, 88% of which show up once; 0.01% is in the top ten. The CDR3 runs to 14 residues. V lost 8 bases and J lost 2; bases outside the gene matches: 7. Germline values: CDR1 ENHRY, CDR2 SYGVKD. The same specimen was also included in a second study, on human thymus T cells. That source reports: In corrective heart surgery, resections were taken, and these provided the thymus tissue.

This clonotype originated in a boy under two years old with a congenital heart defect. The specimen sequenced was thymocytes. This rearrangement joins TRBV10-3 to TRBJ2-7; 9 bases match TRBD1. CDR3 coding DNA: TGTGCCATCGGCGGGGGACAGGGACCCTACGAGCAGTACTTC. It yields the protein CAIGGGQGPYEQYF.